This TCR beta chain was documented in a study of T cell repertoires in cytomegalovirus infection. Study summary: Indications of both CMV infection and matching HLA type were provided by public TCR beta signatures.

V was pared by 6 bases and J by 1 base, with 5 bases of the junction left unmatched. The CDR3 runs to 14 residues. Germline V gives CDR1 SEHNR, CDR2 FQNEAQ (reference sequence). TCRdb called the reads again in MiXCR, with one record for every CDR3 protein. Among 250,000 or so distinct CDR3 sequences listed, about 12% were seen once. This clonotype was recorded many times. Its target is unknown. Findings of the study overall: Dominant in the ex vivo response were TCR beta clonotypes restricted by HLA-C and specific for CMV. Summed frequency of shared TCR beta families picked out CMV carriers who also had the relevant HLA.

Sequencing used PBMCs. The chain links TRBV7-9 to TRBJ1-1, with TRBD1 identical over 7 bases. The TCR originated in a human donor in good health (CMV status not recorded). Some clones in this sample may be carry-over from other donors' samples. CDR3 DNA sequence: TGTGCCAGCAGAGCGGGACAGCAGAACACTGAAGCTTTCTTT. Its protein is CASRAGQQNTEAFF.